One sample yielded the 29 T cell receptor beta chains listed below, sequenced in a study of shared clonotypes between healthy human individuals. Libraries were prepared by immunoSEQ multiplex PCR; TCRdb keeps only in-frame clonotypes and omits some of them. The sample has 550,000 to 700,000 clones; 60% to 75% are singletons. Sequencing was performed on memory CD4+ T cells sorted from blood. Indicated subset: CD45RA-negative fraction. The source is a woman aged 25-40 years in good health.

The genes are TRBV6-4 and TRBJ1-4, with D hard to call. The CDR3 is made up of 13 amino acids. Germline V gives CDR1 MRHNA, CDR2 SNTAGT. V was trimmed by 0 bases and J by 7 bases, leaving 6 bases between them. The CDR3 loop reads CASSDSSGEKLFF. In DNA form, the CDR3 reads TGTGCCAGCAGTGACTCCTCTGGTGAAAAACTGTTTTTT.

V gene TRBV14 combines with J gene TRBJ2-1; D is tentatively TRBD1 or TRBD2 (5 bases each). Germline V gene lookup returns CDR1 SGHDN and CDR2 FVKESK. This CDR3 contains 15 residues. V was pared by 3 bases and J by 6 bases, with 15 bases between. The CDR3 is CASSQGRLGVNEQFF. In DNA form, the CDR3 reads TGTGCCAGCAGCCAGGGGCGGTTGGGGGTCAATGAGCAGTTCTTC.

The chain recombines TRBV5-4 with TRBJ2-7; 11 bases map to TRBD1. Germline CDR1 is SGHNT and CDR2 is YYREEE (reference sequence). The CDR3 is made up of 15 amino acids. V lost 4 bases, J lost 5 bases, and 8 bases stayed unmatched. CDR3 amino acids: CASSIRDRGSHEQYF. The CDR3 nucleotides read TGTGCCAGCAGCATCCGGGACAGGGGGTCCCACGAGCAGTACTTC.

This clone was detected ten times or more. The chain combines TRBV28 with TRBJ1-1; possible D gene TRBD1, 6 bases. The germline CDR1 and CDR2 sequences are MDHEN and SYDVKM. This CDR3 has 16 amino acids. Trimming removed 3 bases at V and 3 bases at J, with 17 bases between. The CDR3 loop is CASSFRRRGGHTEAFF. DNA for the CDR3: TGTGCCAGCAGTTTTAGACGGAGAGGGGGGCACACTGAAGCTTTCTTT.

The rearrangement links TRBV2 to TRBJ2-5; TRBD2 might be the D (6 bases). The CDR3 is 13 amino acids. The V gene's germline CDR1 is SNHLY and CDR2 FYNNEI. V was cut by 6 bases and J by 4 bases, with 12 bases left in between. The DNA for the CDR3 is TGTGCCAGCAGACTAGCCCCTCGAGAGACCCAGTACTTC. Residues: CASRLAPRETQYF.

The chain has TRBV13 and TRBJ2-2; TRBD1 agrees at 7 bases. The CDR3 loop spans 15 amino acids. The V and J ends lost 4 bases and 4 bases, in that order; junction bases with no gene match: 6. CDR1 is PRHDT and CDR2 is FYEKMQ in the germline V gene (reference sequence). The CDR3 region is CASSSGGTSTGELFF. The CDR3 bases are TGTGCCAGCAGCTCAGGGGGTACTTCCACCGGGGAGCTGTTTTTT.

This clone has at least ten counts. The chain combines TRBV10-3 with TRBJ2-3, with 7 bases identical to TRBD2. The V and J ends lost 10 bases and 5 bases, in that order; junction bases with no gene match: 3. CDR3 length equals 11 residues. The germline V gene encodes CDR1 ENHRY and CDR2 SYGVKD. The DNA for the CDR3 is TGTGCCACCTGGGGGGGAGATACGCAGTATTTT. Encoded protein: CATWGGDTQYF.

This rearrangement joins TRBV4-1 to TRBJ1-5, with D perhaps TRBD1 (6 bases). The V end lost 3 bases, the J end lost 3 bases, and 15 bases lay between the germline ends. The CDR3 is made up of 16 amino acids. Per the germline V gene, CDR1 is MGHRA and CDR2 is YSYEKL. The CDR3 nucleotides read TGCGCCAGCAGCCAGCGTAGCGACAGGCTCAATCAGCCCCAGCATTTT. Amino acids: CASSQRSDRLNQPQHF.

This clone showed up many times. V gene TRBV7-3 combines with J gene TRBJ1-1; no clear D gene. Looked up from germline, CDR1 is SGHTA and CDR2 is FQGTGA. The CDR3 is 13 residues long. V was clipped by 6 bases and J by 3 bases, with 11 bases between them. For the CDR3, the DNA is TGTGCCAGCAGTCCGTTCCAGGACACTGAAGCTTTCTTT. This encodes CASSPFQDTEAFF.

The chain joins TRBV4-2 to TRBJ1-5; D is possibly TRBD1 (5 bases). V lost 0 bases to trimming and J lost 0 bases, with 9 bases between them. Germline V gives CDR1 LGHNA, CDR2 YNFKEQ. This CDR3 spans 16 amino acids. In DNA form, the CDR3 reads TGTGCCAGCAGCCAAGAGGGGGGGATTAGCAATCAGCCCCAGCATTTT. This encodes CASSQEGGISNQPQHF.

This clone turned up a few times. The chain links TRBV2 to TRBJ2-3, with TRBD1 as a possible D gene (5 bases). This CDR3 comprises 11 residues. Germline lookup yields CDR1 SNHLY and CDR2 FYNNEI. V gave up 8 bases and J gave up 7 bases, with 10 bases separating them. The CDR3 DNA follows: TGTGCCAGCGCCGGACAAAATACGCAGTATTTT. Residues: CASAGQNTQYF.

The chain recombines TRBV5-1 with TRBJ2-5; 12 nucleotides line up with TRBD2. This CDR3 comprises 15 residues. Germline values: CDR1 SGHRS, CDR2 YFSETQ. V trimming: 7 bases; J trimming: 1 base; junction bases outside the gene matches: 5. Here the CDR3 reads CASGTSGGSQETQYF. The CDR3 bases are TGCGCCAGCGGAACTAGCGGGGGGAGCCAAGAGACCCAGTACTTC.

The chain recombines TRBV5-3 with TRBJ1-1; 7 nucleotides match TRBD1. TRBV5-3 is an open reading frame, and its role is uncertain. This CDR3 comprises 15 residues. J was trimmed by 1 base and V by 4 bases; bases with no gene match: 7. The CDR3 is CARSIRDSKNTEAFF. CDR3 nucleotide sequence: TGTGCCAGAAGCATCCGGGACAGTAAGAACACTGAAGCTTTCTTT.

There are a few counts of this clone. The chain recombines TRBV10-3 with TRBJ1-1, with a weak D call TRBD1 (5 bases). CDR3 length: 13 residues. Germline V lookup: CDR1 ENHRY, CDR2 SYGVKD. Deletions cut 4 bases from V and 1 base from J, with 7 bases between. Written as DNA, the CDR3 is TGTGCCATCAGTGGGCAGGGGAACACTGAAGCTTTCTTT. Translation: CAISGQGNTEAFF.

The V call is TRBV7-2, the J call TRBJ2-2; no clear D. The V gene lost 3 bases and the J gene lost 4 bases, with 9 bases spanning the gap. Germline CDR1 SGHTA, CDR2 FQGNSA. The CDR3 is 14 residues long. The CDR3 loop is CASSFQRTTGELFF. Written as DNA, the CDR3 is TGTGCCAGCAGCTTCCAGCGAACCACCGGGGAGCTGTTTTTT.

The chain employs TRBV18 and TRBJ1-1, with 9 bases identical to TRBD1. Germline-derived CDR1 and CDR2 are KGHSH and LQKENI. The CDR3 runs 15 residues. V lost 3 bases to trimming and J lost 5 bases; unmatched junction nucleotides: 7. The CDR3 loop reads CASSPRTGESTEAFF. As DNA, the CDR3 is TGTGCCAGCTCACCCAGGACAGGGGAGTCGACTGAAGCTTTCTTT.

In DNA, the CDR3 is TGTGCCAGCAGTTCCAGGTCCGAACGGGGATACGAGCAGTACTTC. Translation gives CASSSRSERGYEQYF. The rearrangement joins TRBV6-5 to TRBJ2-7, with D maybe TRBD2 (5 bases). The germline V gene has CDR1 MNHEY and CDR2 SVGAGI. With 4 bases removed from V and 4 bases from J, the gap between germline ends came to 17 bases. CDR3 length: 15 residues.

This clone was seen more than once but under ten times. The chain joins TRBV28 to TRBJ1-2; D not certain. There are 12 residues in the CDR3. V lost 2 bases and J 4 bases, leaving 5 bases between the germline ends. Per germline, CDR1 MDHEN and CDR2 SYDVKM. The CDR3 here is CASSLGTYGYTF. Here the CDR3 DNA reads TGTGCCAGCAGTTTAGGAACCTATGGCTACACCTTC.

This clone has a count of ten or more. The chain has TRBV19 and TRBJ2-1; D might be TRBD2 (5 bases). The CDR3 sequence is 16 residues long. Germline CDR1 and CDR2: LNHDA and SQIVND (reference sequence). The V end lost 5 bases, the J end lost 4 bases, and 18 bases lay between the germline ends. The CDR3 nucleotides read TGTGCCAGTAGTGGCCGGACTCTCCACCGGTACAATGAGCAGTTCTTC. It is translated as CASSGRTLHRYNEQFF.

This chain links TRBV29-1 with TRBJ1-4; D is undetermined. Germline lookup yields CDR1 SQVTM and CDR2 ANQGSEA. This CDR3 contains 11 residues. The V gene lost 7 bases and the J gene lost 5 bases, with 8 bases spanning the gap. The CDR3 spells CSATENEKLFF. The CDR3, as DNA: TGCAGCGCAACAGAGAATGAAAAACTGTTTTTT.

J is TRBJ2-2 and V is TRBV19; 8 bases match TRBD1. The germline V gene has CDR1 LNHDA and CDR2 SQIVND (reference sequence). The CDR3 consists of 16 residues. The ends lost 5 bases at V and 3 bases at J; junction bases unmatched: 8. This chain's CDR3 is CASSPTHRGYTGELFF. CDR3 sequence (DNA): TGTGCCAGTAGTCCAACACACAGGGGGTACACCGGGGAGCTGTTTTTT.

This clone has a handful of counts. The chain is built from TRBV2 and TRBJ1-2; 7 nucleotides agree with TRBD1. The CDR3 consists of 14 residues. Germline V gene lookup returns CDR1 SNHLY and CDR2 FYNNEI. The trim removed 5 bases at V and 2 bases at J, leaving 5 bases unmatched. The CDR3 sequence: CASSPQGFNYGYTF. CDR3 coding DNA: TGTGCCAGCAGTCCACAGGGGTTCAACTATGGCTACACCTTC.

The CDR3 DNA sequence: TGTGCCAGCACCAAATATGGGGCTGGACTTCCCTACGAGCAGTACTTC. As protein: CASTKYGAGLPYEQYF. The chain recombines TRBV27 with TRBJ2-7, with D perhaps being TRBD1 or TRBD2 (5 bases each). The CDR3 length is 16 residues. Trimming removed 7 bases at V and 2 bases at J, with 21 bases between. Germline V lookup: CDR1 MNHEY, CDR2 SMNVEV (reference sequence).

J is TRBJ2-5 and V is TRBV7-9; D tentatively fits TRBD1 or TRBD2 (5 bases each). The V and J ends lost 4 bases and 4 bases respectively, with 13 bases between them. This CDR3 contains 14 residues. Per germline, CDR1 SEHNR and CDR2 FQNEAQ (reference sequence). CDR3 in amino acids: CASSYGGQGETQYF. The CDR3 nucleotides are TGTGCCAGCAGCTACGGCGGGCAGGGAGAGACCCAGTACTTC.

This chain connects TRBV19 to TRBJ2-1, with 11 positions matching TRBD2. The germline gives CDR1 LNHDA, CDR2 SQIVND (reference sequence). CDR3 length: 15 residues. Trimming removed 5 bases from V and 7 bases from J; junction bases left unmatched: 7. CDR3 protein: CASSPISSGRNEQFF. In DNA, the CDR3 is TGTGCCAGTAGTCCTATCTCTAGCGGGAGGAATGAGCAGTTCTTC.

This clone was observed a single time. The genes are TRBV15 and TRBJ1-5, with D hard to call. The V gene lost 0 bases and the J gene lost 7 bases, with 10 bases spanning the gap. The CDR3 runs to 14 residues. CDR1 is LNHNV, CDR2 YYDKDF, per germline (reference sequence). The chain's CDR3 is CATSRDLSPQPQHF. CDR3 in DNA: TGTGCCACCAGCAGAGATCTCTCCCCCCAGCCCCAGCATTTT.

This clone was picked up a small number of times. The gene calls are TRBV28 and TRBJ2-3, with D hard to call. This CDR3 spans 16 amino acids. The germline gives CDR1 MDHEN, CDR2 SYDVKM. Deletions cut 5 bases from V and 1 base from J, with 16 bases between. The CDR3 loop is CASSPKNNHGTDTQYF. The CDR3 DNA is TGTGCCAGCAGTCCTAAGAACAATCACGGCACAGATACGCAGTATTTT.

The chain employs TRBV28 and TRBJ2-7, with D possibly TRBD1 on 5 matching bases. The CDR3 totals 11 residues. With 10 bases removed from V and 6 bases from J, the gap between germline ends came to 13 bases. Germline V gene data show CDR1 as MDHEN and CDR2 as SYDVKM. DNA of the CDR3: TGTGCCATTGACAGTGTTGGCGAGCAGTACTTC. This gives the protein CAIDSVGEQYF.

The rearrangement joins TRBV18 to TRBJ2-7, with a weak D call TRBD1 (6 bases). This CDR3 spans 17 amino acids. CDR1 is KGHSH and CDR2 is LQKENI in the germline V gene. V was cut by 3 bases and J by 0 bases, with 18 bases left in between. The CDR3 loop reads CASSPNPGQVGSYEQYF. The CDR3 DNA follows: TGTGCCAGCTCACCCAACCCGGGACAAGTTGGCTCCTACGAGCAGTACTTC.